This TCR beta chain was recorded in a study of beta chain features in type 1 diabetes (dated by TCRdb to the late 2010s). For context, the study as a whole: No differences in mean age, gender distribution, total cell number or subset yield were found between patients and healthy donors. In the study, recently diagnosed type 1 diabetes patients and matched healthy donors were compared on the TCRB repertoires of their sorted circulating CD4+ T cell subsets. A total of around 110,000,000 sorted cells were examined across all samples, and RNA yield correlated strongly with the number of cells per subset. Naive and central memory subsets were obtained from all 30 or so donors, but regulatory and stem cell-like memory subsets were isolated from only 8 patients and roughly eight healthy donors. General study outcomes and caveats: In all four CD4+ subsets, TCRB CDR3 length was moderately but significantly shorter in type 1 diabetes patients. Because cDNA was sequenced instead of genomic DNA, highly expressing activated cells could be over-represented, though the groups showed no difference in activation or CD3 levels. At VDJ recombination sites, patients with type 1 diabetes made fewer insertions and deleted more nucleotides, a pattern implying thymic rearrangement abnormalities. PCR may preferentially amplify shorter templates, but because patient and control samples were amplified and corrected together, any resulting skew would affect both groups equally. HLA sub-analyses involved small numbers of individuals, so any influence of HLA type on TCRB rearrangement remained unresolved. The naive, central memory and regulatory TCRB repertoires appeared to resemble one another more closely among patients than among healthy donors.

About this clone: Its specific antigen is unknown. Base qualities are missing; no much larger clone stands one base away.

The CDR1 and CDR2 encoded by the germline V gene are SGDLS and YYNGEE. Germline trimming amounts to 2 bases on V and 1 base on J, with 11 as the count of junction bases outside the gene matches. The CDR3 sequence holds 17 residues, the cysteine and phenylalanine included. Only the CDR3 portion is preserved as DNA: 51 bases, with reading frame beginning at the first base. Each donor gave one peripheral blood draw, about 110 mL on average, collected into heparinised tubes. Using a panel that included CD45RO, CCR7, CD25, CD127, CD95 and CD27, naive, central memory, regulatory and stem cell-like memory CD4+ T cells were sorted on a BD FACSAria II. A purity above 95% was achieved for all sorted populations. Right away, PBMCs were isolated by Lymphoprep density gradient centrifugation and were stained directly, with no culture step. To minimize batch effects, samples were stained and sorted in pairs, one healthy donor with one patient per experiment.

The entire isolated RNA was reverse transcribed using the High Capacity cDNA Reverse Transcription Kit, and thus expressed TCRB transcripts were sequenced. Deep immunoSEQ sequencing was applied to naive, central memory and regulatory T cell samples, giving an average of around 3.4 million total reads per sample. After sorted cells were lysed in RLT buffer, RNA was extracted with DNase-treated RNeasy Micro or Mini kits, with the choice depending on cell number. To prevent cross-contamination, every cell subset was processed on its own, while patient and healthy donor samples were processed together. Using the immunoSEQ multiplex PCR, TCRB sequences were amplified from cDNA into 87-bp fragments spanning the CDR3 region. Sequencing of the amplicons was done on the Illumina HiSeq platform. Concerning the study's data processing: PCR bias was corrected computationally using synthetic template baselines, and reads within Hamming distance 2 were collapsed, with unmergeable singletons discarded. Reads were aligned against IMGT to assign V, D and J genes, CDR3 length and insertions or deletions at six rearrangement sites. Within each subset, clonotype counts were normalized to the number of sorted cells before true diversity and Gini coefficients were calculated with the tcR R package. The overlap coefficient, calculated on TCRB nucleotide sequences, was used to quantify repertoire sharing. In TCRdb, the immuneACCESS table is reduced to in-frame sequences with V and J assigned. These tables do not hold every clone; where another copy was compared, an unresolved V gene accounts for under half, and the others remain unexplained. That table supplies the V and J calls and clone size; D and trimming were determined from the DNA. In this sample the table shows some 45,000 clones, 51% of which occur a single time. The top ten clones comprise roughly 2.1% of the sample.

The sequenced material came from Tregs from blood. What this sample's cell subset or site label stands for: regulatory CD4+ T cells. The sequence was collected from a woman between 18 and 30 years old in good health. The sequence links TRBV9 to TRBJ1-2, with 7 central nucleotides matching TRBD1. The CDR3 is CASSVGTARFLNYGYTF. The DNA sequence is TGTGCCAGCAGCGTCGGGACAGCAAGGTTCCTTAACTATGGCTACACCTTC.